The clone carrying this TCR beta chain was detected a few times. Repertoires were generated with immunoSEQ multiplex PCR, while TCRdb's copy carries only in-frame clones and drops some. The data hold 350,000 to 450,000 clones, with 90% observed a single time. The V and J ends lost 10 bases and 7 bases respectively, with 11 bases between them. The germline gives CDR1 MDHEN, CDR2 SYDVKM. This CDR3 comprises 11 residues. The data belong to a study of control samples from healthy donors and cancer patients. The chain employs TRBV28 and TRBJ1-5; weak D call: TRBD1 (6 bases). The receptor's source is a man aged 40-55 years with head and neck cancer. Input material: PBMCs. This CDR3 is CATRGGQPQHF. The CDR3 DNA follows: TGTGCCACCAGGGGCGGACAGCCCCAGCATTTT.